The present T cell receptor (beta chain) was sequenced within a study of shared clonotypes between healthy human individuals. Sequencing on ten immunoSEQ deep assay plates was performed for unsorted PBMC DNA. Assay: immunoSEQ multiplex PCR; the TCRdb copy retains only in-frame clones and omits some. The sample consists of over 95,000 clones, more than 45% of them appearing once. The length of the CDR3 is 12 residues. Looked up from germline, CDR1 is GTSNPN and CDR2 is SVGIG (reference sequence). The V end was cut by 3 bases, the J end by 3 bases, with 9 bases between. The donor population consisted of healthy HIV-negative adults with no recent acute infections or vaccinations. Nashville, Tennessee was home to all donors, who were Caucasian adults. Unsorted samples drew genomic DNA from roughly 88 million PBMCs.

The sequence came from a woman between 40 and 55 years old in good health. Some clones in this sample may be carry-over from other donors' samples. Sequenced sample: PBMCs. The rearrangement uses TRBV30 and TRBJ2-7; no clear D gene. The CDR3 sequence: CAWSPGNYEQYF. The CDR3 region has the DNA TGTGCCTGGAGCCCTGGGAACTACGAGCAGTACTTC. The full variable domain, with the rest looked up from reference TRBV30 and TRBJ2-7, is SQTIHQWPATLVQPVGSPLSLECTVEGTSNPNLYWYRQAAGRGLQLLFYSVGIGQISSEVPQNLSASRPQDRQFILSSKKLLLSDSGFYLCAWSPGNYEQYFGPGTRLTVT.